These 28 T cell receptor beta chains originate from one sample sequenced in a study of blood T cell repertoires in COVID-19. Clones were sequenced by immunoSEQ multiplex PCR, and TCRdb holds only the in-frame ones, with some missing. The data show a few hundred thousand clones, around 83% seen once. The sequenced material came from peripheral blood. Receptor source: a man younger than 30 with active or convalescent COVID-19.

V is TRBV10-1 and J is TRBJ2-3; no clear D gene. The germline CDR1 and CDR2 sequences are WNHNN and SYGVQD (reference sequence). Trimming left V 10 bases short and J 0 bases short, with 14 bases between. The CDR3 has 14 residues. The CDR3 reads CATSMGHSTDTQYF. DNA for the CDR3: TGCGCCACCTCCATGGGCCACAGCACAGATACGCAGTATTTT.

J is TRBJ2-2 and V is TRBV27; maybe TRBD2 (6 bases). This CDR3 comprises 12 residues. Germline assignment: CDR1 MNHEY and CDR2 SMNVEV (reference sequence). Trimming stripped 6 bases from V and 6 bases from J, with 8 bases between. The CDR3 reads CASRLAAGELFF. The CDR3 DNA reads as TGTGCCAGCAGACTAGCTGCCGGGGAGCTGTTTTTT.

The CDR3 DNA reads as TGTGCCAGCTCAGACCAGGCGGAGGGCCAGGACATTCAGTACTTC. Residues: CASSDQAEGQDIQYF. The chain uses TRBV18 and TRBJ2-4; D may be TRBD2 (6 bases). The CDR3 extends over 15 amino acids. Germline-derived CDR1 and CDR2 are KGHSH and LQKENI. V lost 5 bases and J lost 8, with 19 bases in between.

This clone was counted between two and nine times. The V gene is TRBV28, the J gene TRBJ2-1, with D unresolved. CDR1 MDHEN and CDR2 SYDVKM come from the germline V gene. The CDR3 is 13 amino acids. V lost 5 bases and J lost 7, with 12 bases in between. This CDR3 reads CASSLIVRNEQFF. The CDR3 coding sequence is TGTGCCAGCAGTCTCATCGTGAGGAATGAGCAGTTCTTC. Filled out from reference TRBV28 and TRBJ2-1, the complete variable domain reads DVKVTQSSRYLVKRTGEKVFLECVQDMDHENMFWYRQDPGLGLRLIYFSYDVKMKEKGDIPEGYSVSREKKERFSLILESASTNQTSMYLCASSLIVRNEQFFGPGTRLTVL.

The chain has TRBV30 and TRBJ1-2; D gene ambiguous. CDR1 and CDR2 (germline): GTSNPN, SVGIG (reference sequence). The V end lost 8 bases, the J end lost 4 bases, and 20 bases lay between the germline ends. CDR3 length equals 14 residues. The CDR3 region is CAQIGRAPGYGYTF. The CDR3 DNA reads TGTGCCCAGATTGGGCGGGCGCCGGGCTATGGCTACACCTTC.

The gene calls are TRBV18 and TRBJ2-1, with 14 bases fitting TRBD2. Germline lookup yields CDR1 KGHSH and CDR2 LQKENI. CDR3 length: 18 amino acids. Trimming cost V 4 bases and J 4 bases; bases outside gene matches: 9. As DNA, the CDR3 is TGTGCCAGCTCACGAACCGGGACTAGCGGGAGACTTTACAATGAGCAGTTCTTC. Its translation is CASSRTGTSGRLYNEQFF.

The chain employs TRBV12-3 or TRBV12-4 and TRBJ1-1; no definite D call. Trimming shortened V by 6 bases and J by 1 base, and 6 bases separated the two germline ends. The CDR3 runs 12 residues. The CDR3 nucleotides read TGTGCCAGCAGAACCAGGAACACTGAAGCTTTCTTT. Translation: CASRTRNTEAFF.

A single count supports this clone. The chain carries TRBV28 and TRBJ1-1, with TRBD1 matching over 10 bases. The CDR3 runs to 15 residues. V lost 5 bases, J lost 2 bases, and 5 bases stayed unmatched. Germline CDR1 and CDR2: MDHEN and SYDVKM. CDR3 residues: CASSPGDRGNTEAFF. The DNA of the CDR3 is TGTGCCAGCAGTCCGGGGGACAGGGGAAACACTGAAGCTTTCTTT.

The chain carries TRBV20-1 and TRBJ1-1; D remains unclear. Between the trimmed V and J ends, which lost 3 bases and 1 base, there was a span of 12 bases. This CDR3 is 14 amino acids long. Looked up from germline, CDR1 is DFQATT and CDR2 is SNEGSKA (reference sequence). As DNA, the CDR3 is TGCAGTGCTAGTATCGGGAGTTGGAACACTGAAGCTTTCTTT. This translates into CSASIGSWNTEAFF.

The rearrangement links TRBV7-2 to TRBJ1-2, with 7 nucleotides matching TRBD1. This CDR3 region has 15 residues. Germline CDR1 reads SGHTA; CDR2 reads FQGNSA. The junction had 12 bases not matched to a gene; V was cut back by 3 bases and J by 8 bases. This chain's CDR3 is CASSFTRQGERGYTF. The CDR3 DNA follows: TGTGCCAGCAGCTTTACCAGACAGGGAGAAAGAGGCTACACCTTC.

The chain couples TRBV18 to TRBJ1-5; 8 bases are shared with TRBD1. This CDR3 contains 14 residues. Unmatched junction bases numbered 4, after V lost 3 bases and J lost 6 bases. Germline CDR1 is KGHSH and CDR2 is LQKENI. The CDR3 loop reads CASSPGQEGQPQHF. DNA for the CDR3: TGTGCCAGCTCACCGGGACAGGAGGGTCAGCCCCAGCATTTT.

The chain links TRBV5-4 to TRBJ1-1; weak D call: TRBD1 (5 bases). This CDR3 has 15 residues. Germline V gene lookup returns CDR1 SGHNT and CDR2 YYREEE (reference sequence). The V gene lost 0 bases and the J gene lost 3 bases, with 12 bases spanning the gap. The CDR3 loop is CASSLGGQGDTEAFF. CDR3 sequence (DNA): TGTGCCAGCAGCTTGGGGGGTCAGGGCGACACTGAAGCTTTCTTT.

The chain couples TRBV7-6 to TRBJ1-4, with TRBD1 matching over 8 bases. CDR1 is SGHVS, CDR2 FNYEAQ, per germline. After removal of 4 bases from V and 5 bases from J, the junction contained 9 bases not matched to a gene. CDR3 length: 16 residues. CDR3 in DNA: TGTGCCAGCAGCTACGAACGACAGGGGAGAAATGAAAAACTGTTTTTT. The encoded protein is CASSYERQGRNEKLFF.

In this sample, this clone turned up once. This sequence joins TRBV19 and TRBJ1-2; 8 positions match TRBD1. J gave up 3 bases and V 6 bases, and 9 bases lay outside the gene matches. The CDR3 has 15 residues. CDR1 and CDR2 from the germline V gene are LNHDA and SQIVND (reference sequence). The CDR3 spells CASSEQGTGHYGYTF. Written as DNA, the CDR3 is TGTGCCAGTAGCGAACAAGGGACAGGCCACTATGGCTACACCTTC.

V is TRBV6-2 or TRBV6-3 and J is TRBJ1-2; no firm D call. In germline, CDR1 is MNHEY, CDR2 SVGEGT. The CDR3 is 14 residues long. V lost 1 base, J lost 2 bases, and 8 bases lay in between. The CDR3 DNA reads as TGTGCCAGCAGTTACTTTCGGGAAAACTATGGCTACACCTTC. Amino acids: CASSYFRENYGYTF.

The chain joins TRBV10-3 to TRBJ2-7; TRBD1 aligns across 7 bases. There are 12 residues in the CDR3. Trimming removed 8 bases from V and 6 bases from J; junction bases left unmatched: 7. Germline-derived CDR1 and CDR2 are ENHRY and SYGVKD. CDR3: CAIGDSFGEQYF. CDR3 nucleotides: TGTGCCATCGGGGACAGCTTCGGCGAGCAGTACTTC.

The chain joins TRBV5-1 to TRBJ2-3, with 13 positions matching TRBD2. The germline gives CDR1 SGHRS, CDR2 YFSETQ. V shed 0 bases and J 6 bases; nucleotides not matched to a gene: 4. CDR3 size: 16 residues. The CDR3: CASSLGGLAGADTQYF. Here the CDR3 DNA reads TGCGCCAGCAGCTTGGGAGGACTAGCGGGAGCGGATACGCAGTATTTT.

The rearrangement uses TRBV4-2 and TRBJ2-1; 8 positions match TRBD1. Trimming took 3 bases from V and 5 from J; bases not matched to a gene: 9. Germline values: CDR1 LGHNA, CDR2 YNFKEQ. The CDR3 has 16 amino acids. CDR3 loop: CASSHQPDRDHNEQFF. CDR3 nucleotide sequence: TGTGCCAGCAGCCATCAACCGGACAGGGATCACAATGAGCAGTTCTTC.

The chain carries TRBV9 and TRBJ1-3; D unclear. The V end lost 4 bases, the J end lost 4 bases, and 9 bases lay between the germline ends. This CDR3 has 13 residues. Germline CDR1 and CDR2: SGDLS and YYNGEE. The CDR3 DNA is TGTGCCAGCAGCTCTGACTGGGGAAACACCATATATTTT. Amino acid sequence: CASSSDWGNTIYF.

This chain links TRBV11-1 with TRBJ1-6; no clear D. V shed 0 bases and J shed 8 bases, with 8 bases lying between them. This CDR3 spans 14 amino acids. CDR1 SGHAT and CDR2 FQDESV come from the germline V gene (reference sequence). The DNA of the CDR3 is TGTGCCAGCAGCTTAGCCAGCGGAGATTCACCCCTCCACTTT. Its protein is CASSLASGDSPLHF.

This rearrangement joins TRBV12-3 or TRBV12-4 to TRBJ2-7, with TRBD1 matching 7 bases. V shed 5 bases and J 4 bases; nucleotides not matched to a gene: 5. This CDR3 has 13 amino acids. For the CDR3, the DNA is TGTGCCAGCAGTGGACAGGTGACGTACGAGCAGTACTTC. It yields the protein CASSGQVTYEQYF.

The rearrangement uses TRBV6-2 or TRBV6-3 and TRBJ1-5; 12 nucleotides agree with TRBD1. J lost 6 bases, V lost 2 bases, and 8 bases had no gene match. The CDR3 sequence is 17 residues long. Germline V CDR1 and CDR2: MNHEY, SVGEGT. The CDR3 loop reads CASSYQGQGAPIQPQHF. CDR3 bases: TGTGCCAGCAGTTACCAGGGACAGGGGGCGCCAATTCAGCCCCAGCATTTT.

This clone was seen once. The chain has TRBV7-3 and TRBJ2-1, with a tentative D call TRBD2 (5 bases). V was cut by 5 bases and J by 6 bases, with 17 bases left in between. CDR1 and CDR2 (germline): SGHTA, FQGTGA. The CDR3 has 15 residues. The CDR3 DNA sequence: TGTGCCAGCAGCCGCGGTCGAGAGGGCCGCAATGAGCAGTTCTTC. It codes for CASSRGREGRNEQFF.

This chain uses TRBV19 with TRBJ1-5, with 10 bases identical to TRBD1. Trimming at V came to 7 bases and at J to 0 bases, leaving 12 bases not matched to a gene. There are 18 residues in the CDR3. Per germline, CDR1 LNHDA and CDR2 SQIVND (reference sequence). The CDR3 here is CASIISGQGLYSNQPQHF. The CDR3 DNA sequence: TGTGCCAGTATCATATCGGGACAGGGGCTGTATAGCAATCAGCCCCAGCATTTT.

The genes are TRBV7-9 and TRBJ2-2; tentative D call: TRBD2 (5 bases). The V end was cut by 5 bases, the J end by 6 bases, with 10 bases between. The CDR3 contains 13 residues. Per the germline V gene, CDR1 is SEHNR and CDR2 is FQNEAQ (reference sequence). The CDR3 coding sequence is TGTGCCAGCAGCCCCGGACTCCCCGGGGAGCTGTTTTTT. Its protein product is CASSPGLPGELFF.

The V and J genes are TRBV11-3 and TRBJ2-1, with TRBD2 matching 11 bases. V shed 5 bases and J 6 bases; nucleotides not matched to a gene: 6. The germline gives CDR1 SGHNT, CDR2 YENEEA. The CDR3 length is 15 residues. CDR3 sequence reads: CASSLLGLAVNEQFF. The CDR3 DNA reads as TGTGCCAGCAGCCTCCTGGGACTAGCGGTCAATGAGCAGTTCTTC. Drawing the rest from reference TRBV11-3 and TRBJ2-1, the complete variable domain is EAGVVQSPRYKIIEKKQPVAFWCNPISGHNTLYWYLQNLGQGPELLIRYENEEAVDDSQLPKDRFSAERLKGVDSTLKIQPAELGDSAVYLCASSLLGLAVNEQFFGPGTRLTVL.

The CDR3 sequence is CASSLNRDDEAFF. CDR3 bases: TGTGCCAGCAGTCTGAACAGGGACGATGAAGCTTTCTTT. The rearrangement joins TRBV27 to TRBJ1-1; D possibly corresponds to TRBD1 (6 bases). Germline CDR1 reads MNHEY; CDR2 reads SMNVEV (reference sequence). With 5 bases removed from V and 7 bases from J, the gap between germline ends came to 14 bases. The CDR3 sequence is 13 residues long.

CDR3 in DNA: TGCGCCAGCAGCCAAGATCCACTGAGTAATTCACCCCTCCACTTT. The encoded protein is CASSQDPLSNSPLHF. This chain connects TRBV4-1 to TRBJ1-6; D gene ambiguous. The CDR3 extends over 15 amino acids. The germline CDR1 and CDR2 sequences are MGHRA and YSYEKL. The germline V and J ends were trimmed by 0 bases and 6 bases, with 9 bases remaining between them.